This T cell receptor (beta chain) derives from a study of T cells after yellow fever vaccination. This clonotype came up many times. CDR3 length: 13 amino acids. The V end lost 5 bases, the J end lost 2 bases, and 9 bases lay between the germline ends. Per germline, CDR1 MNHEY and CDR2 SMNVEV (reference sequence). TCRdb re-derived calls from the 5' RACE reads in MiXCR, one entry per CDR3 protein. The sample yields about 400,000 distinct CDR3 sequences, about 6.2% seen once. The sample consisted of PBMCs, taken 5 days after the yellow fever booster vaccination. The receptor's source is a man aged 25-45 years who received the YFV17D yellow fever vaccine. V is TRBV27 and J is TRBJ1-1; D is uncertain. The CDR3 loop is CASSRPGNTEAFF. The CDR3 nucleotides are TGTGCCAGCAGTCGCCCGGGAAACACTGAAGCTTTCTTT.